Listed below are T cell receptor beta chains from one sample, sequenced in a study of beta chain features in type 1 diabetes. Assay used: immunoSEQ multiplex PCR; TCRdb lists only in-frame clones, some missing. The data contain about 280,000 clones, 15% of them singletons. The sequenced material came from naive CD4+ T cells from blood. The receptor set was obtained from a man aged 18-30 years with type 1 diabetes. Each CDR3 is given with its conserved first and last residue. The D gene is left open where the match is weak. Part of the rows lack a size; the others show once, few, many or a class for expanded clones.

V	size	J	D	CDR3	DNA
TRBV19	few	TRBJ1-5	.	CASSIQGVSNQPQHF	TGTGCCAGTAGTATACAAGGGGTTAGCAATCAGCCCCAGCATTTT
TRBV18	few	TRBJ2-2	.	CASSPSLVDTGELFF	TGTGCCAGCTCACCATCGCTAGTGGACACCGGGGAGCTGTTTTTT
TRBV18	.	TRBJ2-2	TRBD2	CASSPRLAGGTGELFF	TGTGCCAGCTCACCCCGACTAGCGGGGGGTACCGGGGAGCTGTTTTTT
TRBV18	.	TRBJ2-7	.	CASRQGPAPYEQYF	TGTGCCAGCCGTCAGGGGCCGGCGCCTTACGAGCAGTACTTC
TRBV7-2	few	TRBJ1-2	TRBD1	CASSQTTGEVGYTF	TGTGCCAGCAGCCAGACGACAGGGGAGGTTGGCTACACCTTC
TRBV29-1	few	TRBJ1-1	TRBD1	CSVERQGASEAFF	TGCAGCGTTGAAAGGCAGGGGGCTTCAGAAGCTTTCTTT
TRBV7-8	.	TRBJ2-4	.	CASSLGGAANIQYF	TGTGCCAGCAGCTTAGGGGGAGCGGCCAACATTCAGTACTTC
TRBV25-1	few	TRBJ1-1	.	CASSPGFHQPNTEAFF	TGTGCCAGCTCCCCGGGGTTCCACCAACCGAACACTGAAGCTTTCTTT
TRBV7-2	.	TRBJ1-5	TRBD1	CASSLAGTGFNQPQHF	TGTGCCAGCAGCTTAGCGGGGACAGGCTTCAATCAGCCCCAGCATTTT
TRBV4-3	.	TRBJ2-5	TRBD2	CASSLSRGGLETQYF	TGCGCCAGCAGCCTATCCCGGGGGGGCCTCGAGACCCAGTACTTC
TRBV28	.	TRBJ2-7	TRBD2	CASSPTSRGRAPYEQYF	TGTGCCAGCAGCCCCACCTCCCGGGGGAGGGCTCCCTACGAGCAGTACTTC
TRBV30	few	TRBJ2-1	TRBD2	CAWRPRAGGYNEQFF	TGTGCCTGGAGACCTCGAGCGGGGGGCTACAATGAGCAGTTCTTC
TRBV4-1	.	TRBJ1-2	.	CASSQDLGTYGYTF	TGCGCCAGCAGCCAAGACCTCGGGACTTATGGCTACACCTTC
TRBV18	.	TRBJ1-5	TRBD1	CASSLRQGGQPQHF	TGTGCCAGCTCTCTCAGACAGGGTGGTCAGCCCCAGCATTTT
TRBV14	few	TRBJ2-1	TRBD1	CASSQGGGTGGYNEQFF	TGTGCCAGCAGCCAAGGAGGGGGGACAGGGGGCTACAATGAGCAGTTCTTC
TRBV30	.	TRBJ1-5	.	CAWSDEVQAQHF	TGTGCCTGGAGTGATGAAGTCCAGGCCCAGCATTTT
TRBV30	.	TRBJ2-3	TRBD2	CAWGFIHRGGLTDTQYF	TGTGCCTGGGGCTTCATTCACCGGGGGGGCCTCACAGATACGCAGTATTTT
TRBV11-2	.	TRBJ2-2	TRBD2	CASSLFPSGKWAGELFF	TGTGCCAGCAGCTTATTCCCTAGCGGGAAATGGGCCGGGGAGCTGTTTTTT
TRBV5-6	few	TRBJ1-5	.	CASSLDRNQPQHF	TGTGCCAGCAGCTTGGACAGGAATCAGCCCCAGCATTTT
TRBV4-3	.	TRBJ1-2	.	CASSQDVGRTYGYTF	TGCGCCAGCAGCCAAGATGTAGGACGGACTTATGGCTACACCTTC
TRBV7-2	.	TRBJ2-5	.	CASSFSGTRSLETQYF	TGTGCCAGCAGCTTTTCGGGCACTAGAAGTTTGGAGACCCAGTACTTC
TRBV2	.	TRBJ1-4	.	CASGLEDSVEKLFF	TGTGCCAGCGGTCTCGAGGACAGTGTTGAAAAACTGTTTTTT
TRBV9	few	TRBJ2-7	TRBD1	CASSVSDEGQNYEQYF	TGTGCCAGCAGCGTGAGTGACGAGGGACAGAACTACGAGCAGTACTTC
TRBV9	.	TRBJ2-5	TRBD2	CASSVGASGSGMETQYF	TGTGCCAGCAGCGTAGGGGCTAGCGGGAGTGGTATGGAGACCCAGTACTTC
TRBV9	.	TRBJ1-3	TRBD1	CASSVAGGRQGADGNTIYF	TGTGCCAGCAGCGTAGCAGGAGGAAGGCAGGGGGCCGATGGAAACACCATATATTTT
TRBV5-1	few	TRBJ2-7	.	CASSLAAGSYEQYF	TGCGCCAGCAGCTTGGCCGCGGGCTCCTACGAGCAGTACTTC
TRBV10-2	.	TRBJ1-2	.	CASRFGGTNYGYTF	TGCGCCAGCAGATTCGGGGGGACTAACTATGGCTACACCTTC
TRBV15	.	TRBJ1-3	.	CATRGPGSLSGNTIYF	TGTGCCACCAGAGGTCCCGGGTCCCTCTCTGGAAACACCATATATTTT
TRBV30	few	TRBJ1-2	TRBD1	CACWEPGQKVTHYGYTF	TGTGCCTGTTGGGAACCGGGACAGAAAGTGACCCACTATGGCTACACCTTC
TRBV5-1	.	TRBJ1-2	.	CASSLVDSSLGGYTF	TGCGCCAGCAGCTTGGTAGACAGTTCCCTAGGAGGCTACACCTTC
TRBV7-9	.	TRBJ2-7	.	CASSTGQSGSYEQYF	TGTGCCAGCAGCACCGGACAGTCCGGCAGTTACGAGCAGTACTTC
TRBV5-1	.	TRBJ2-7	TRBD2	CASSLRGGPAYEQYF	TGCGCCAGCAGCCTACGGGGGGGTCCTGCCTACGAGCAGTACTTC
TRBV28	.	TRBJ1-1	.	CASSPQGRMNTEAFF	TGTGCCAGCAGTCCGCAGGGTAGGATGAACACTGAAGCTTTCTTT
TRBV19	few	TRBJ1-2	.	CASSPASADRNYGYTF	TGTGCCAGTAGTCCCGCGAGCGCGGATCGTAACTATGGCTACACCTTC
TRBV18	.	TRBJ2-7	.	CASSPLGAEQYF	TGTGCCAGCTCACCCCTCGGTGCCGAGCAGTACTTC
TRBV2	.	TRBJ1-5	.	CASTRVSSQPQHF	TGTGCCAGCACTCGGGTTTCGAGTCAGCCCCAGCATTTT
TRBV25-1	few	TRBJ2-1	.	CASSELGLVGKNEQFF	TGTGCCAGCAGTGAATTAGGTCTAGTTGGTAAAAATGAGCAGTTCTTC
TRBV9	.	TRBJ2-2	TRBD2	CASSVQAGGPYTGELFF	TGTGCCAGCAGCGTACAAGCGGGAGGGCCTTACACCGGGGAGCTGTTTTTT
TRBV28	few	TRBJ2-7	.	CASSLRFRGIRGDEQYF	TGTGCCAGCAGTTTACGATTTCGAGGGATTCGCGGCGACGAGCAGTACTTC
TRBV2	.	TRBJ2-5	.	CASSPPGTQYF	TGTGCCAGCAGCCCCCCGGGGACCCAGTACTTC
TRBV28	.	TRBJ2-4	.	CASSLLAGPGHIQYF	TGTGCCAGCAGTTTACTAGCTGGGCCTGGACACATTCAGTACTTC
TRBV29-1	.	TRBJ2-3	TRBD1	CSVGTGTDTQYF	TGCAGCGTCGGGACAGGGACAGATACGCAGTATTTT
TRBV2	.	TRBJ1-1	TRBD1	CASSERARQGATEAFF	TGTGCCAGCAGTGAAAGGGCCCGACAGGGTGCTACTGAAGCTTTCTTT
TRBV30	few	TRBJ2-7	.	CAWSGTGYEQYF	TGTGCCTGGAGTGGTACGGGCTACGAGCAGTACTTC
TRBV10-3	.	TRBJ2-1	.	CAISDTGYYEQFF	TGTGCCATCAGTGACACAGGGTATTATGAGCAGTTCTTC
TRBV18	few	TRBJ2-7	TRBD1	CASSTPTGGEQYF	TGTGCCAGCTCAACCCCCACAGGGGGCGAGCAGTACTTC
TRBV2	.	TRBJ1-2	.	CASSEETGSGYTF	TGTGCCAGCAGTGAAGAGACGGGTTCCGGCTACACCTTC
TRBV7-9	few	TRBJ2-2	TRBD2	CASSWGLDTGELFF	TGTGCCAGCAGCTGGGGACTAGACACCGGGGAGCTGTTTTTT